The 5 T cell receptor beta chains below all came from one sample that was sequenced in a study of blood T cell repertoires in COVID-19 (dated by TCRdb to 2018 to 2020). Preparation of the library involved the immunoSEQ multiplex PCR assay. TCRdb obtained this table from immuneACCESS and retained in-frame rearrangements with V and J assigned. These tables miss some clones; where compared with another copy, unresolved V genes account for less than half of the shortfall, and the remainder is unexplained. This sample holds about 170,000 clones; about nine tenths were observed only once. In total, the top ten clones hold about 4.9% of the sample. The sample consisted of peripheral blood. Receptors were obtained from a man between 18 and 35 years old with COVID-19, enrolled during active disease.

The chain carries TRBV5-1 and TRBJ2-7; D remains ambiguous. From germline, CDR1 is SGHRS and CDR2 YFSETQ. The CDR3 is 14 amino acids. Deletions cut 0 bases from V and 6 bases from J, with 13 bases between. The chain's CDR3 is CASSLESVLSEQYF. In DNA form, the CDR3 reads TGCGCCAGCAGCTTGGAGTCAGTTTTAAGCGAGCAGTACTTC.

This chain joins TRBV9 and TRBJ2-7; maybe TRBD1 (6 bases). Looked up from germline, CDR1 is SGDLS and CDR2 is YYNGEE. Between the trimmed V and J ends, which lost 3 bases and 0 bases, there was a span of 13 bases. The CDR3 loop spans 15 amino acids. The CDR3: CASSGLGGFSYEQYF. The CDR3 DNA sequence: TGTGCCAGCAGCGGGCTTGGGGGCTTCTCCTACGAGCAGTACTTC.

The sample holds one count of this clone. The rearrangement uses TRBV19 and TRBJ2-7; TRBD2 matches 7 bases. Trimming took 0 bases from V and 13 from J; bases not matched to a gene: 12. The CDR3 length is 14 residues. Per germline, CDR1 LNHDA and CDR2 SQIVND (reference sequence). CDR3 nucleotide sequence: TGTGCCAGTAGTATAGATCGTGAGCCGGGACTACTTTACTTC. Translated: CASSIDREPGLLYF.

This clone was detected only a few times. This CDR3 is CASSRTSLSSYEQYF. The CDR3 DNA reads as TGTGCCAGCAGCCGTACTAGCCTAAGCTCCTACGAGCAGTACTTC. V is TRBV6-6 and J is TRBJ2-7; a possible D gene is TRBD2 (6 bases). Trimming pared 6 bases from V and 0 bases from J, leaving 15 bases between. Germline lookup yields CDR1 MNHNY and CDR2 SVGAGI (reference sequence). There are 15 residues in the CDR3.

This clone was picked up a small number of times. This chain joins TRBV27 and TRBJ2-1; D is undetermined. Between the trimmed V and J ends, which lost 6 bases and 3 bases, there was a span of 12 bases. Germline V lookup: CDR1 MNHEY, CDR2 SMNVEV (reference sequence). CDR3 length: 14 residues. DNA of the CDR3: TGTGCCAGCAGAACCTGGGCCCTCTACAATGAGCAGTTCTTC. Amino acids: CASRTWALYNEQFF.